This T cell receptor (beta chain) derives from a study of spatial heterogeneity in lung cancer. General study results and limits: Ubiquitous expanded tumor TCRs showed up in blood more at resection than follow-up.

The time point was: blood at routine non-recurrence follow-up after resection. As regards this clonotype: Antigen unknown.

TCRdb re-called the 5' RACE reads through MiXCR, storing one row per CDR3 protein. The repertoire holds just over 70,000 distinct CDR3 sequences, with 8% to 9% as singletons. The sample was PBMCs, taken at follow-up. This receptor was obtained from a female donor with early-stage non-small cell lung cancer.

CDR3: CASSLGRDLEGYTF. The CDR3, as DNA: TGTGCCAGCAGTTTAGGGAGAGATCTGGAAGGCTACACCTTC. J is TRBJ1-2 and V is TRBV27; no clear D gene. Germline assignment: CDR1 MNHEY and CDR2 SMNVEV (reference sequence). Trimming left V 2 bases short and J 8 bases short, with 15 bases between. The CDR3 spans 14 residues.